This T cell receptor (beta chain) stems from a study of vaccination and CD4 T cells after COVID-19. The overall study: Convalescent cases consisted of six males and four females, of whom two were Hispanic. General observations from the study: From around 19 to 38, the median of SARS-CoV-2-reactive clonotypes rose without reaching significance. When vaccine-specific clones from convalescent patients were examined, 304 of 307 were spike mono-reactive.

The assay that was used to sequence DNA from cultured CD4+ T cells was the Oncomine TCR Beta short-read assay. Using its own MiXCR run on the PCR reads, TCRdb lists one record per CDR3 protein. The sample contains some 15,000 distinct CDR3 sequences, around 60% of which appear only once. The CDR3 consists of 14 residues. The V gene's germline CDR1 is KGHSH and CDR2 LQKENI. V was clipped by 1 base and J by 4 bases, with 10 bases between them. Treatment given: approximately nine-day PBMC culture with coronavirus spike peptide pools or control peptides (ViraFEST assay). Half of the medium was exchanged for fresh IL-2 medium, first on day 3 and then on day 7. As concerns this clonotype: Its antigen is not known.

The source of this sequence is a human donor who had recovered from COVID-19. Source material: CD4+ T cells from blood, cultured in vitro. The chain combines TRBV18 with TRBJ2-5, with D hard to call. The CDR3 protein is CASSPLLIIETQYF. CDR3 nucleotides: TGTGCCAGCTCACCACTATTGATCATAGAGACCCAGTACTTC.